These 9 T cell receptor beta chains came from one sample sequenced in a study of shared clonotypes between healthy human individuals. Naivety among CD8 cells was defined by CD45RO negativity and positive CCR7 selection, thereby excluding terminally differentiated effector memory CD45RA+ cells. Using immunoSEQ multiplex PCR, the repertoire was profiled, and TCRdb retains in-frame clones only, with some absent. This sample yields over 750,000 clones, of which roughly 96% are seen a single time; roughly 0.23% belongs to the top ten. What was sequenced was naive CD8+ T cells sorted from blood. The receptors come from a man aged 30 to 39 in good health.

The chain carries TRBV6-5 and TRBJ2-3, with 15 bases lining up with TRBD2. The CDR3 totals 16 residues. The germline V gene encodes CDR1 MNHEY and CDR2 SVGAGI. V was clipped by 2 bases and J by 6 bases; unmatched bases: 3. The CDR3 DNA is TGTGCCAGCAGTTACGGACTAGCGGGAGGGCTTGATACGCAGTATTTT. It yields the protein CASSYGLAGGLDTQYF.

DNA for the CDR3: TGTGCCAGTAGTATGTTTCGGGGGCAACCTAGCACAGATACGCAGTATTTT. Its protein is CASSMFRGQPSTDTQYF. This sequence joins TRBV19 and TRBJ2-3; the D gene could be TRBD1 or TRBD2 (6 bases each). The CDR3 totals 17 residues. Germline values: CDR1 LNHDA, CDR2 SQIVND (reference sequence). V dropped 3 bases and J dropped 0 bases, with 16 bases sitting between them.

The chain uses TRBV5-1 and TRBJ2-3; 7 nucleotides match TRBD1. Germline trimming cut 0 bases from V and 4 bases from J; bases unmatched to any gene: 8. The CDR3 runs 16 residues. Germline loops: CDR1 SGHRS, CDR2 YFSETQ. The DNA for the CDR3 is TGCGCCAGCAGCTTGGACCAGGGGGTTTGGGCAGATACGCAGTATTTT. Encoded protein: CASSLDQGVWADTQYF.

This clone was seen just once. The V call is TRBV6-5, the J call TRBJ1-1; no clear D. Deletions cut 5 bases from V and 1 base from J, with 8 bases between. This CDR3 comprises 13 residues. The germline gives CDR1 MNHEY, CDR2 SVGAGI. As DNA, the CDR3 is TGTGCCAGCAGTACAACAGCGAACACTGAAGCTTTCTTT. It encodes CASSTTANTEAFF.

The chain uses TRBV10-3 and TRBJ2-2; TRBD1 matches 8 bases. Germline lookup yields CDR1 ENHRY and CDR2 SYGVKD. The CDR3 contains 15 residues. V trimming: 7 bases; J trimming: 6 bases; junction bases outside the gene matches: 10. The CDR3 sequence: CAITGGEGLAGELFF. CDR3 DNA sequence: TGTGCCATCACAGGGGGCGAAGGTTTAGCCGGGGAGCTGTTTTTT.

This chain uses TRBV4-1 with TRBJ2-1; D might be TRBD2 (6 bases). The germline V gene encodes CDR1 MGHRA and CDR2 YSYEKL. V was cut by 1 base and J by 5 bases, with 12 bases left in between. This CDR3 is 15 amino acids long. The chain's CDR3 is CASSQVGGNNNEQFF. CDR3 DNA: TGCGCCAGCAGCCAAGTGGGCGGGAACAACAATGAGCAGTTCTTC.

V usage is TRBV9 and J usage is TRBJ2-1; D perhaps matches TRBD1 (5 bases). Germline-derived CDR1 and CDR2 are SGDLS and YYNGEE. The CDR3 runs to 15 residues. Trimming stripped 4 bases from V and 7 bases from J, with 18 bases between. The DNA for the CDR3 is TGTGCCAGCAGCCTGGGGCAGGGTGTGGGGAATGAGCAGTTCTTC. As protein: CASSLGQGVGNEQFF.

The chain couples TRBV7-9 to TRBJ2-7; D might be TRBD1 (6 bases). This CDR3 spans 18 amino acids. CDR1 and CDR2 from the germline V gene are SEHNR and FQNEAQ (reference sequence). V lost 5 bases and J lost 0, with 23 bases in between. The chain's CDR3 is CASSPVSSLQGGSYEQYF. CDR3 coding DNA: TGTGCCAGCAGCCCAGTCTCCTCGCTACAGGGTGGCTCCTACGAGCAGTACTTC.

The chain links TRBV6-1 to TRBJ2-7, with 9 bases aligning to TRBD1. V dropped 2 bases and J dropped 2; count of bases not matched to a gene: 7. The CDR3 totals 16 residues. Germline V CDR1 and CDR2: MNHNS, SASEGT. The CDR3 nucleotides are TGTGCCAGCAGTGAACTAAGACAGGGGGTAGCCTACGAGCAGTACTTC. Amino acid sequence: CASSELRQGVAYEQYF.